These T cell receptor beta chains were read from a single sample in a study of human T cells and chemical hapten exposure. TCRdb re-called the 5' RACE reads with MiXCR, one entry per CDR3 protein. The repertoire holds 110,000 or so distinct CDR3 sequences, around a fifth seen once, with around 2.7% in the top ten. The source is a human donor in good health. Each CDR3 is given with its conserved first and last residue. Each record gives: clone size, V gene, J gene, D gene, CDR3 DNA, CDR3 protein. A D gene is named only where the DNA matches it firmly. Not every row has a clone size; where given, it reads once, few, many or a size class.

few	TRBV4-1	TRBJ2-1	TRBD2	TGCGCCAGCAGCCAAGCGGGACTAGCGGGACTCTCCTACAATGAGCAGTTCTTC	CASSQAGLAGLSYNEQFF
-	TRBV28	TRBJ2-1	-	TGTGCCAGCAGCCGCGTCAGCTCCTACAATGAGCAGTTCTTC	CASSRVSSYNEQFF
few	TRBV12-3/TRBV12-4	TRBJ2-6	-	TGTGCCAGCAGCCGCGGACCCCCTGGGGCCAACGTCCTGACTTTC	CASSRGPPGANVLTF
-	TRBV27	TRBJ2-7	TRBD2	TGTGCCAGCAGGCGGGGGAGTTACGAGCAGTACTTC	CASRRGSYEQYF
few	TRBV5-4	TRBJ2-3	-	TGTGCCAGCAGCCTACGGGGGCTGCCAGATACGCAGTATTTT	CASSLRGLPDTQYF
few	TRBV5-1	TRBJ2-7	-	TGCGCCAGCAGCTTGGAGTTGGGGAGCTCCTACGAGCAGTACTTC	CASSLELGSSYEQYF
-	TRBV10-2	TRBJ1-5	-	TGCGCCAGCAGTGAACAGGGAGGGTACCAGCCCCAGCATTTT	CASSEQGGYQPQHF
-	TRBV24-1	TRBJ1-2	-	TGTGCCACCAGTGACGGGCCCTATGGCTACACCTTC	CATSDGPYGYTF
-	TRBV20-1	TRBJ2-2	-	TGCAGTGCTAGGAAGGCAGGAGGCACCGGGGAGCTGTTTTTT	CSARKAGGTGELFF
-	TRBV30	TRBJ1-5	-	TGTGCCTGGAGCCCCGTGACAGGACTTAATCAGCCCCAGCATTTT	CAWSPVTGLNQPQHF
-	TRBV20-1	TRBJ1-4	-	TGCAGTGCTCCGGCCTATGAAAAACTGTTTTTT	CSAPAYEKLFF
few	TRBV28	TRBJ2-6	TRBD1	TGTGCCAGCAGTTTAGTGTCAGGGACAGGGGGGCCATCTGGGGCCAACGTCCTGACTTTC	CASSLVSGTGGPSGANVLTF
-	TRBV30	TRBJ2-1	-	TGTGCCTGGAGTGGCGGAGGGAATGAGCAGTTCTTC	CAWSGGGNEQFF
few	TRBV18	TRBJ1-5	-	TGTGCCAGCTCACCATCGGGGTCTCAGCCCCAGCATTTT	CASSPSGSQPQHF
few	TRBV29-1	TRBJ1-1	-	TGCAGCGTTGAAGATCCGCGCGGGGGAAAAAAAGCTTTCTTT	CSVEDPRGGKKAFF
many	TRBV6-6	TRBJ2-3	-	TGTGCCAGCACCCACCTTACCTCGCCGCGTCGAGTCCCGCAGTATTTT	CASTHLTSPRRVPQYF
-	TRBV11-1	TRBJ2-7	TRBD2	TGTGCCAGCAGCTTGGGGGGGACCCGCGAGCAGTACTTC	CASSLGGTREQYF
-	TRBV3-1	TRBJ2-7	-	TGTGCCAGCAGCCTTTACGGACAGATCTACGAGCAGTACTTC	CASSLYGQIYEQYF
few	TRBV7-8	TRBJ2-2	TRBD1	TGTGCCAGCAGCTTAACCTCTACAGGGGCCGGGGAGCTGTTTTTT	CASSLTSTGAGELFF
-	TRBV9	TRBJ2-1	TRBD2	TGTGCCAGCAGCGCTTGGACTAGCGGGTACAATGAGCAGTTCTTC	CASSAWTSGYNEQFF
-	TRBV4-1	TRBJ2-1	TRBD1	TGCGCCAGCAGTCAGGACAGGGGCCGCAGGATTGAGCAGTTCTTC	CASSQDRGRRIEQFF
few	TRBV6-4	TRBJ1-1	-	TGTGCCAGCAGTAGGTCCGGGAACACTGAAGCTTTCTTT	CASSRSGNTEAFF
-	TRBV15	TRBJ2-5	TRBD2	TGTGCCACCAGCAGAGGTACTGGGACTAGCGGAAAAGAGACCCAGTACTTC	CATSRGTGTSGKETQYF
-	TRBV27	TRBJ2-7	-	TGTGCCAGCAGTTGGAACGGTCCCTACGAGCAGTACTTC	CASSWNGPYEQYF
-	TRBV7-8	TRBJ2-1	-	TGTGCCAGCAGCTTATATCCCCCAGGTGCGGCCAACTCCTACAATGAGCAGTTCTTC	CASSLYPPGAANSYNEQFF
-	TRBV28	TRBJ2-7	TRBD2	TGTGCCAGCAGTACGAGAGGTGAGGGGACTAACGAGCAGTACTTC	CASSTRGEGTNEQYF
-	TRBV10-3	TRBJ2-3	TRBD2	TGTGCCATCAGTGAGTCGGCGGGAGTCACAGATACGCAGTATTTT	CAISESAGVTDTQYF